This is a list of T cell receptor beta chains from one sample in a study of T cell repertoires in cytomegalovirus infection. A single record per CDR3 protein comes from TCRdb applying MiXCR to the reads. The sample consists of about 260,000 distinct CDR3 sequences, roughly 15% of them appearing once. Sequenced material: PBMCs. The receptors shown here come from a human donor in good health (CMV status not recorded). Some clones in this sample may be carry-over from other donors' samples. CDR3s include the opening cysteine and the closing phenylalanine or tryptophan. A D gene is named only where the DNA matches it firmly. For some rows the clone size is stated as once, few or many, or as a class when expanded; others skip it.

size: few; J: TRBJ2-7; D: TRBD2; V: TRBV5-4; DNA: TGTGCCAGCAGCTGGGGGACTAGCGGGGGCCCTTGGTACTTC; CDR3: CASSWGTSGGPWYF
size: -; J: TRBJ2-7; D: -; V: TRBV6-6; DNA: TGTGCCAGCAGTCACGTAAAACAGAACGAGCAGTACTTC; CDR3: CASSHVKQNEQYF
size: many; J: TRBJ2-1; D: TRBD2; V: TRBV29-1; DNA: TGCAGCGTTTCAGGACTAGCGGGTCAAAGGTACAATGAGCAGTTCTTC; CDR3: CSVSGLAGQRYNEQFF
size: few; J: TRBJ2-7; D: -; V: TRBV7-2; DNA: TGTGCCAGCAGCCCCTCTGTGGGAGCTTTGTACGAGCAGTACTTC; CDR3: CASSPSVGALYEQYF
size: few; J: TRBJ2-3; D: -; V: TRBV4-3; DNA: TGCGCCAGCAGCCAGGAGGGCCCGCAGTATTTT; CDR3: CASSQEGPQYF
size: many; J: TRBJ2-2; D: TRBD2; V: TRBV20-1; DNA: TGCAGTGCTAGAGAGAGCGGGGACACCGGGGAGCTGTTTTTT; CDR3: CSARESGDTGELFF
size: few; J: TRBJ1-4; D: -; V: TRBV15; DNA: TGTGCCACCAGCAGGGGTAGGGGATGGGTTGGTGAAAAACTGTTTTTT; CDR3: CATSRGRGWVGEKLFF
size: -; J: TRBJ1-2; D: -; V: TRBV20-1; DNA: TGCAGTGCCGCCCCCCTGGCAGGGGAACTTTATGGCTACACCTTC; CDR3: CSAAPLAGELYGYTF
size: few; J: TRBJ2-7; D: -; V: TRBV12-5; DNA: TGTGCTAGTGCCGACGGGAACAGCCCCTACGAGCAGTACTTC; CDR3: CASADGNSPYEQYF
size: few; J: TRBJ1-2; D: -; V: TRBV28; DNA: TGTGCCAGCATCGCCACTAACTATGGCTACACCTTC; CDR3: CASIATNYGYTF
size: many; J: TRBJ2-7; D: TRBD2; V: TRBV6-1; DNA: TGTGCCAGCAGTTATAGCATTAGCGGGACCTCCTACGAGCAGTACTTC; CDR3: CASSYSISGTSYEQYF
size: many; J: TRBJ1-4; D: -; V: TRBV7-2; DNA: TGTGCCAGCAGCTTAGGCGGGGTTGAAAAACTGTTTTTT; CDR3: CASSLGGVEKLFF
size: -; J: TRBJ2-1; D: TRBD2; V: TRBV19; DNA: TGTGCCACCACTCTCGGGACTAGCGGGACCGCTGACTACAATGAGCAGTTCTTC; CDR3: CATTLGTSGTADYNEQFF
size: many; J: TRBJ1-3; D: TRBD1; V: TRBV7-2; DNA: TGTGCCAGCAGCCCAGGGGGCGATTATGGAAACACCATATATTTT; CDR3: CASSPGGDYGNTIYF
size: -; J: TRBJ2-2; D: -; V: TRBV18; DNA: TGTGCCAGCTCACCTCTCGAACCCGACCTGTGGACCGAGGAGCTGTTTTTT; CDR3: CASSPLEPDLWTEELFF
size: few; J: TRBJ1-1; D: TRBD1; V: TRBV9; DNA: TGTGCCAGCAGCGTAATTTCTCAGGGGGCGATCAACACTGAAGCTTTCTTT; CDR3: CASSVISQGAINTEAFF